This T cell receptor (beta chain) stems from a study of T cell clonality in common variable immunodeficiency. Study-wide findings and caveats: CVID subjects shared fewer TCRbeta clones than healthy controls did. In common variable immunodeficiency, TCR beta chains reportedly carried fewer deletions and N-nucleotide insertions.

Looked up from germline, CDR1 is SGHNT and CDR2 is YYREEE (reference sequence). V lost 0 bases and J lost 4; bases outside the gene matches: 3. The CDR3 is 15 amino acids. This clone was found a few times. Its target is not known. The CDR3 extends 3 residues past the end of the read, so its final part is completed from the germline J gene. Repertoires were generated with immunoSEQ multiplex PCR, while TCRdb's copy carries only in-frame clones and drops some. This repertoire holds around 21,000 clones, and none appear only once. The TCR was taken from a human donor with common variable immunodeficiency. V gene TRBV5-4 combines with J gene TRBJ2-1, with 8 positions matching TRBD2. The sequenced material came from peripheral blood mononuclear cells. Here the CDR3 reads CASSLGTSGYNEQFF. CDR3 DNA (partial): TGTGCCAGCAGCTTGGGAACTAGCGGTTACAATGAG.